These 16 T cell receptor beta chains originate from one sample sequenced in a study of vaccination effects on CD4 cells after COVID-19. Before any sequencing was done, the ViraFEST assay used viral peptide pools to expand antigen-specific CD4+ T cells. Subsequent to a culture period of about ten days, CD4+ T cells were isolated. None of the vaccinated had previously contracted SARS-CoV-2, and their nucleocapsid antibodies tested negative. Their antigens remain unidentified. TCRdb's table, derived via immunoSEQ multiplex PCR, lists solely in-frame clones and lacks some. The table lists tens of thousands of clones, roughly 68% of them singletons. Material: CD4+ T cells from PBMCs cultured with HCoV-NL63 spike peptides, obtained before COVID-19 vaccination. Receptor source: a human donor who received a COVID-19 vaccine.

V usage is TRBV14 and J usage is TRBJ2-6; D is undetermined. V dropped 4 bases and J dropped 0 bases, with 4 bases sitting between them. The germline gives CDR1 SGHDN, CDR2 FVKESK. CDR3 length: 14 residues. The CDR3 reads CASSRHSGANVLTF. In nucleotides, the CDR3 is TGTGCCAGCAGCCGGCACTCTGGGGCCAACGTCCTGACTTTC.

The chain couples TRBV9 to TRBJ1-2; possible D gene TRBD1, 5 bases. Germline CDR1 SGDLS, CDR2 YYNGEE. Deletions cut 4 bases from V and 8 bases from J, with 18 bases between. The CDR3 length is 14 residues. The CDR3 loop is CASSRRRGEGGYTF. In DNA, the CDR3 is TGTGCCAGCAGCCGTAGACGGGGGGAAGGGGGCTACACCTTC.

The rearrangement uses TRBV6-5 and TRBJ1-5, with 8 positions matching TRBD1. The junction had 1 base not matched to a gene; V was cut back by 6 bases and J by 0 bases. The germline V gene has CDR1 MNHEY and CDR2 SVGAGI. This CDR3 has 14 residues. CDR3 sequence: CASSGTGSNQPQHF. The CDR3 nucleotides read TGTGCCAGCAGCGGGACAGGTAGCAATCAGCCCCAGCATTTT.

This clone appeared a single time. This sequence joins TRBV24-1 and TRBJ2-1, with D possibly called TRBD1 or TRBD2 (5 bases each). Germline V gene data show CDR1 as KGHDR and CDR2 as SFDVKD. V was cut by 11 bases and J by 5 bases, with 15 bases left in between. The CDR3 length is 13 residues. CDR3 in DNA: TGTGCCATTAGGGACCGCCTGAACAATGAGCAGTTCTTC. It is translated as CAIRDRLNNEQFF.

This clone was observed a single time. This rearrangement joins TRBV10-3 to TRBJ1-2; maybe TRBD1 (5 bases). V was shortened by 5 bases and J by 3 bases, with 7 bases between the two germline ends. The length of the CDR3 is 12 residues. Germline CDR1 reads ENHRY; CDR2 reads SYGVKD. Here the CDR3 DNA reads TGTGCCATCAGTCAGGGATACTATGGCTACACCTTC. Protein: CAISQGYYGYTF.

The chain carries TRBV14 and TRBJ2-5; possibly TRBD1 or TRBD2 for D (5 bases each). Trimming cost V 0 bases and J 5 bases, with 19 bases left between them. This CDR3 comprises 17 residues. Looked up from germline, CDR1 is SGHDN and CDR2 is FVKESK. The CDR3, as DNA: TGTGCCAGCAGCCAAGACCGACCAGGGTTAAGGAGGGAGACCCAGTACTTC. The encoded protein is CASSQDRPGLRRETQYF.

The chain couples TRBV7-2 to TRBJ1-2; a possible D gene is TRBD1 (5 bases). V lost 0 bases, J lost 4 bases, and 12 bases lay in between. Germline V lookup: CDR1 SGHTA, CDR2 FQGNSA. The CDR3 consists of 15 residues. CDR3 sequence: CASSLALGVGYGYTF. CDR3 in DNA: TGTGCCAGCAGCTTAGCGCTAGGGGTCGGCTATGGCTACACCTTC.

V gene TRBV30 combines with J gene TRBJ1-1, with a tentative D call TRBD1 (6 bases). Trimming pared 2 bases from V and 5 bases from J, leaving 9 bases between. The CDR3 has 12 residues. Germline V gives CDR1 GTSNPN, CDR2 SVGIG (reference sequence). CDR3 in DNA: TGTGCCTGGAGTTACAGGGATACTGAAGCTTTCTTT. Its translation is CAWSYRDTEAFF.

The chain links TRBV5-4 to TRBJ1-2; a weak D match, TRBD1 (5 bases). Germline values: CDR1 SGHNT, CDR2 YYREEE (reference sequence). The CDR3 runs 14 residues. Trimming took 0 bases from V and 2 from J, leaving 8 bases between them. The CDR3 sequence is CASSLVRGNYGYTF. DNA for the CDR3: TGTGCCAGCAGCTTGGTCCGGGGCAACTATGGCTACACCTTC.

V gene TRBV5-5 combines with J gene TRBJ1-1; D unresolved. This CDR3 contains 15 residues. CDR1 is SGHKS, CDR2 YYEKEE, per germline (reference sequence). V lost 2 bases to trimming and J lost 0 bases, with 11 bases between them. CDR3 coding DNA: TGTGCCAGCAGCTTTGGCGCCAGCATGAACACTGAAGCTTTCTTT. It yields the protein CASSFGASMNTEAFF.

The chain recombines TRBV5-1 with TRBJ2-1; 11 bases line up with TRBD1. This CDR3 region has 15 residues. Germline V lookup: CDR1 SGHRS, CDR2 YFSETQ. The ends lost 3 bases at V and 8 bases at J; junction bases unmatched: 7. The CDR3 nucleotides are TGCGCCAGCAGCTCCGGGACAGGGGGTACCTATGAGCAGTTCTTC. Translation gives CASSSGTGGTYEQFF. Using reference TRBV5-1 and TRBJ2-1 for the parts outside the CDR3, the full variable domain is KAGVTQTPRYLIKTRGQQVTLSCSPISGHRSVSWYQQTPGQGLQFLFEYFSETQRNKGNFPGRFSGRQFSNSRSEMNVSTLELGDSALYLCASSSGTGGTYEQFFGPGTRLTVL.

The chain is built from TRBV7-2 and TRBJ2-7; the D is unclear. This CDR3 has 14 residues. CDR1 is SGHTA and CDR2 is FQGNSA in the germline V gene. V was cut by 7 bases and J by 0 bases, with 13 bases left in between. DNA of the CDR3: TGTGCCAGCACCGATAGGGCCGGCTCCTACGAGCAGTACTTC. As protein: CASTDRAGSYEQYF. Variable domain in full (rest from reference TRBV7-2 and TRBJ2-7): GAGVSQSPSNKVTEKGKDVELRCDPISGHTALYWYRQSLGQGLEFLIYFQGNSAPDKSGLPSDRFSAERTGGSVSTLTIQRTQQEDSAVYLCASTDRAGSYEQYFGPGTRLTVT.

The chain employs TRBV7-2 and TRBJ1-1; TRBD1 is a possible D gene (6 bases). Trimming removed 8 bases at V and 6 bases at J, with 19 bases between. Germline lookup yields CDR1 SGHTA and CDR2 FQGNSA. The CDR3 loop spans 14 amino acids. CDR3 sequence reads: CASLGGGRMAEAFF. The CDR3 DNA sequence: TGTGCCAGCCTGGGAGGGGGGAGGATGGCTGAAGCTTTCTTT. The complete variable domain, with remaining parts taken from reference TRBV7-2 and TRBJ1-1, reads GAGVSQSPSNKVTEKGKDVELRCDPISGHTALYWYRQSLGQGLEFLIYFQGNSAPDKSGLPSDRFSAERTGGSVSTLTIQRTQQEDSAVYLCASLGGGRMAEAFFGQGTRLTVV.

The CDR3 loop is CASSLVTATGELFF. The CDR3 bases are TGTGCCAGCAGCTTGGTGACAGCCACCGGGGAGCTGTTTTTT. This rearrangement joins TRBV5-6 to TRBJ2-2, with D possibly matching TRBD1 (5 bases). Germline V CDR1 and CDR2: SGHDT, YYEEEE. V shed 0 bases and J shed 4 bases, with 7 bases lying between them. The CDR3 length is 14 residues.

This sequence joins TRBV5-4 and TRBJ2-1; 10 positions match TRBD2. Germline CDR1 SGHNT, CDR2 YYREEE (reference sequence). Trimming removed 0 bases from V and 14 bases from J; junction bases left unmatched: 2. CDR3 length: 12 residues. The CDR3: CASSLVGTSEFF. The CDR3 DNA sequence: TGTGCCAGCAGCTTGGTGGGGACTAGCGAGTTCTTC.

V gene TRBV18 combines with J gene TRBJ1-2; the match to TRBD1 covers 9 bases. CDR1 KGHSH and CDR2 LQKENI come from the germline V gene. V trimming: 0 bases; J trimming: 4 bases; junction bases outside the gene matches: 3. There are 15 residues in the CDR3. The CDR3 loop reads CASSPPGTGTYGYTF. As DNA, the CDR3 is TGTGCCAGCTCACCACCGGGGACAGGGACCTATGGCTACACCTTC. The complete variable domain, with remaining parts taken from reference TRBV18 and TRBJ1-2, reads NAGVMQNPRHLVRRRGQEARLRCSPMKGHSHVYWYRQLPEEGLKFMVYLQKENIIDESGMPKERFSAEFPKEGPSILRIQQVVRGDSAAYFCASSPPGTGTYGYTFGSGTRLTVV.